The 8 T cell receptor beta chains below all came from one sample that was sequenced in a study of blood T cell repertoires in COVID-19. The protocol was immunoSEQ multiplex PCR, while the TCRdb copy is restricted to in-frame clones and leaves out a portion. Here the sample spans 250,000 to 300,000 clones, 70% to 90% being singletons. The sequenced material came from PBMCs or T cells enriched from blood (not recorded which). All receptors come from a woman in her forties or fifties who had recovered from COVID-19.

The chain carries TRBV27 and TRBJ1-1, with TRBD1 identical over 7 bases. Germline V CDR1 and CDR2: MNHEY, SMNVEV (reference sequence). The CDR3 covers 14 residues. V lost 3 bases and J lost 1; bases outside the gene matches: 2. CDR3 residues: CASSFGTENTEAFF. The CDR3 coding sequence is TGTGCCAGCAGTTTCGGGACAGAGAACACTGAAGCTTTCTTT.

J is TRBJ2-1 and V is TRBV6-4; 7 bases agree with TRBD2. CDR1 and CDR2 (germline): MRHNA, SNTAGT. Trimming removed 3 bases from V and 4 bases from J; junction bases left unmatched: 0. The CDR3 runs to 13 residues. The CDR3 nucleotides are TGTGCCAGCAGTGAGCGGGAGTACAATGAGCAGTTCTTC. Translating gives CASSEREYNEQFF.

This clone was observed a single time. The chain couples TRBV28 to TRBJ2-2, with 8 nucleotides matching TRBD2. V lost 3 bases, J lost 3 bases, and 9 bases stayed unmatched. The CDR3 is made up of 17 amino acids. CDR1 and CDR2 from the germline V gene are MDHEN and SYDVKM. The CDR3 region is CASSFPLEREYTGELFF. DNA for the CDR3: TGTGCCAGCAGTTTTCCACTTGAGCGGGAGTACACCGGGGAGCTGTTTTTT.

The chain uses TRBV19 and TRBJ1-4; D possibly corresponds to TRBD1 (6 bases). In germline, CDR1 is LNHDA, CDR2 SQIVND (reference sequence). V gave up 5 bases and J gave up 0 bases, with 19 bases separating them. The CDR3 length is 18 residues. The CDR3 region has the DNA TGTGCCAGTAGTTCATCCCGGGGGGGCAGAGCAACTAATGAAAAACTGTTTTTT. This translates into CASSSSRGGRATNEKLFF. The variable domain in full, with the rest retrieved from reference TRBV19 and TRBJ1-4, is DGGITQSPKYLFRKEGQNVTLSCEQNLNHDAMYWYRQDPGQGLRLIYYSQIVNDFQKGDIAEGYSVSREKKESFPLTVTSAQKNPTAFYLCASSSSRGGRATNEKLFFGSGTQLSVL.

This chain joins TRBV2 and TRBJ1-5, with no clear D. This CDR3 has 14 residues. Looked up from germline, CDR1 is SNHLY and CDR2 is FYNNEI. With 7 bases removed from V and 3 bases from J, the gap between germline ends came to 13 bases. The CDR3: CASKGDKVNQPQHF. CDR3 in DNA: TGTGCCAGCAAAGGCGACAAAGTCAATCAGCCCCAGCATTTT.

This CDR3 is CSSRGTSYNEQFF. The CDR3 DNA reads as TGCAGCTCCCGAGGGACTAGCTACAATGAGCAGTTCTTC. The V and J genes are TRBV29-1 and TRBJ2-1; 8 bases align to TRBD2. Germline values: CDR1 SQVTM, CDR2 ANQGSEA. With 8 bases clipped from V and 3 bases from J, the junction kept 6 bases outside the gene matches. The CDR3 totals 13 residues.

This clone was detected only once. This chain connects TRBV28 to TRBJ2-2; D possibly corresponds to TRBD2 (5 bases). CDR1 is MDHEN and CDR2 is SYDVKM in the germline V gene. Trimming shortened V by 1 base and J by 5 bases, and 8 bases separated the two germline ends. This CDR3 is 14 amino acids long. CDR3 nucleotide sequence: TGTGCCAGCAGTTTATCTTCGGGGACCGGGGAGCTGTTTTTT. As protein: CASSLSSGTGELFF.

This clone was observed once. This rearrangement joins TRBV6-5 to TRBJ2-2; possible D gene TRBD2, 6 bases. CDR1 is MNHEY, CDR2 SVGAGI, per germline. V was shortened by 0 bases and J by 7 bases, with 12 bases between the two germline ends. The CDR3 contains 15 residues. The CDR3: CASSYSAGFGGELFF. The CDR3 region has the DNA TGTGCCAGCAGTTACTCGGCGGGGTTTGGCGGGGAGCTGTTTTTT.